The 8 T cell receptor beta chains presented below share a single source sample, sequenced in a study of memory CD4+ T cells and cytomegalovirus serostatus. Single viable CD3+CD4+CD8-CD45RO+ cells were sorted as the memory CD4+ T cells. Libraries were prepared by immunoSEQ multiplex PCR; TCRdb keeps only in-frame clonotypes and omits some of them. Of about 75,000 clones listed, under 80% are singletons. Sequences were obtained from memory CD4+ T cells from blood. All receptors derive from an adult in good health and CMV-seropositive.

This chain joins TRBV7-9 and TRBJ2-2; no reliable D call. V dropped 2 bases and J dropped 1 base, with 8 bases sitting between them. From germline, CDR1 is SEHNR and CDR2 FQNEAQ (reference sequence). CDR3 length: 15 residues. For the CDR3, the DNA is TGTGCCAGCAGCTTACGGCTCCGGAACACCGGGGAGCTGTTTTTT. It codes for CASSLRLRNTGELFF.

The chain couples TRBV1 to TRBJ1-4. TRBV1 is reported as a pseudogene. The CDR3 sequence is 17 residues long. The CDR3 nucleotides are TGCACCAGCAGCCAAGTCTGCAGCCCTTGTTTCCGCGAAAAACTGTTTTTT. Translating gives CTSSQVCSPCFREKLFF.

The chain uses TRBV5-1 and TRBJ1-1, with D unclear. Germline CDR1 is SGHRS and CDR2 is YFSETQ. Trimming removed 0 bases at V and 0 bases at J, with 12 bases between. The CDR3 has 16 residues. The CDR3 region has the DNA TGCGCCAGCAGCTTGGTGGGGTCCAGCATGAACACTGAAGCTTTCTTT. Its protein product is CASSLVGSSMNTEAFF.

The genes are TRBV5-1 and TRBJ2-3, with 10 nucleotides matching TRBD2. The CDR3 is made up of 15 amino acids. V lost 5 bases to trimming and J lost 3 bases; unmatched junction nucleotides: 6. Germline-derived CDR1 and CDR2 are SGHRS and YFSETQ. This chain's CDR3 is CASSKGLARTDTQYF. CDR3 nucleotides: TGCGCCAGCAGTAAGGGACTAGCGAGGACAGATACGCAGTATTTT. The whole variable domain, remainder taken from reference TRBV5-1 and TRBJ2-3, is KAGVTQTPRYLIKTRGQQVTLSCSPISGHRSVSWYQQTPGQGLQFLFEYFSETQRNKGNFPGRFSGRQFSNSRSEMNVSTLELGDSALYLCASSKGLARTDTQYFGPGTRLTVL.

There are a few counts of this clone. CDR3 bases: TGTGCCATTGCACAGGGTGGGGGACAGACCCAGTACTTC. Its protein product is CAIAQGGGQTQYF. This rearrangement joins TRBV27 to TRBJ2-5; possibly TRBD1 for D (6 bases). V gave up 10 bases and J gave up 6 bases, with 18 bases separating them. Germline values: CDR1 MNHEY, CDR2 SMNVEV (reference sequence). The CDR3 is 13 amino acids.

The chain uses TRBV5-1 and TRBJ1-1; TRBD1 might be the D (6 bases). The CDR3 extends over 15 amino acids. Germline values: CDR1 SGHRS, CDR2 YFSETQ. The V and J ends lost 1 base and 0 bases respectively, with 10 bases between them. This chain's CDR3 is CASSLTGNMNTEAFF. In DNA, the CDR3 is TGCGCCAGCAGCTTGACAGGGAATATGAACACTGAAGCTTTCTTT.

This sequence joins TRBV30 and TRBJ2-3; the D gene is possibly TRBD2 (5 bases). Germline V gene sequence: CDR1 GTSNPN, CDR2 SVGIG (reference sequence). V lost 6 bases, J lost 2 bases, and 12 bases lay in between. The CDR3 is made up of 13 amino acids. The CDR3 reads CACRGPPTDTQYF. In DNA form, the CDR3 reads TGTGCCTGCAGAGGGCCCCCCACAGATACGCAGTATTTT. The variable domain in full, completed from reference TRBV30 and TRBJ2-3, reads SQTIHQWPATLVQPVGSPLSLECTVEGTSNPNLYWYRQAAGRGLQLLFYSVGIGQISSEVPQNLSASRPQDRQFILSSKKLLLSDSGFYLCACRGPPTDTQYFGPGTRLTVL.

The CDR3 spells CADLPAGVRGSSGANVLTF. Here the CDR3 DNA reads TGTGCCGACCTACCGGCAGGGGTAAGAGGCTCCTCTGGGGCCAACGTCCTGACTTTC. The chain employs TRBV19 and TRBJ2-6, with D possibly matching TRBD1 (6 bases). The CDR3 is 19 residues long. Trimming cost V 11 bases and J 0 bases, with 26 bases left between them. Looked up from germline, CDR1 is LNHDA and CDR2 is SQIVND (reference sequence).